This T cell receptor (beta chain) was sequenced during a study of blood T cell repertoires in COVID-19. About the study: Spain, Italy and the United States supplied samples that represented acute and convalescent COVID-19.

The V gene's germline CDR1 is SGHDN and CDR2 FVKESK. V shed 4 bases and J 3 bases; nucleotides not matched to a gene: 5. The CDR3 spans 15 residues. Only one count was recorded for this clone. Original handling: Reference gene primers were amplified, and this amplification served to estimate nucleated cell counts. TCRdb keeps only in-frame clones here, not all; method: immunoSEQ multiplex PCR. That table supplies the V and J calls and clone size; D and trimming were determined from the DNA. The sample lists fewer than 300,000 clones, approximately 91% seen once, with about 2.1% in the top ten. Recruits, aged about 18 to 89 years, lived in 25 or so US areas. Researchers sorted participants into cohorts using their self-reported clinical history.

The V gene is TRBV14, the J gene TRBJ2-7; 11 bases align to TRBD2. The sample taken for sequencing was PBMCs or T cells enriched from blood (not recorded which). The source of this sequence is a woman in her thirties or forties with acute COVID-19. CDR3 sequence (DNA): TGTGCCAGCAGCCTTACTAGCGGGAGTTTCTACGAGCAGTACTTC. Translated, it gives CASSLTSGSFYEQYF.